The 22 T cell receptor beta chains below all came from one sample that was sequenced in a study of response to subunit inactivated influenza vaccine. TCRdb re-derived calls from the RT-PCR reads in MiXCR, one entry per CDR3 protein. The sample shows roughly 700,000 distinct CDR3 sequences, 14% of them seen only once. This specimen consisted of PBMCs from blood, obtained 14 to 15 days before vaccination. The receptors originated from a man aged 50 to 59 who received an inactivated influenza vaccine.

This clonotype was seen more than once but under ten times. This chain connects TRBV18 to TRBJ2-5; D gene ambiguous. V dropped 3 bases and J dropped 1 base, with 15 bases sitting between them. Germline values: CDR1 KGHSH, CDR2 LQKENI. This CDR3 has 16 residues. The CDR3 DNA reads TGTGCCAGCTCACCGAACTTTGGGGATAGCCAAGAGACCCAGTACTTC. It is translated as CASSPNFGDSQETQYF.

This clonotype was counted between two and nine times. The chain carries TRBV30 and TRBJ1-3; TRBD1 is a possible D gene (5 bases). Germline V lookup: CDR1 GTSNPN, CDR2 SVGIG (reference sequence). V gave up 8 bases and J gave up 3 bases, with 11 bases separating them. The CDR3 covers 12 residues. Here the CDR3 reads CAGAHDGNTIYF. The CDR3 bases are TGTGCCGGGGCCCATGATGGAAACACCATATATTTT.

This clonotype is a singleton in its sample. The J gene is TRBJ1-4, the V gene TRBV4-2; D uncertain. Germline values: CDR1 LGHNA, CDR2 YNFKEQ. Trimming removed 1 base at V and 8 bases at J, with 17 bases between. The CDR3 spans 16 residues. The CDR3 DNA reads TGTGCCAGCAGCCAAGGGGTTAACGGTCGACCCGAAAAACTGTTTTTT. It is translated as CASSQGVNGRPEKLFF.

This clonotype was observed a few times. V gene TRBV5-5 combines with J gene TRBJ2-1; D possibly uses TRBD1 or TRBD2 (6 bases each). The CDR3 sequence is 15 residues long. Germline-derived CDR1 and CDR2 are SGHKS and YYEKEE (reference sequence). V lost 4 bases, J lost 8 bases, and 19 bases lay in between. The CDR3 loop is CASSPGAGIAHEQFF. As DNA, the CDR3 is TGTGCCAGCAGCCCGGGGGCAGGGATCGCCCATGAGCAGTTCTTC.

This clonotype has only a few counts. The chain joins TRBV2 to TRBJ1-5; D perhaps matches TRBD1 (5 bases). Per the germline V gene, CDR1 is SNHLY and CDR2 is FYNNEI. The V end lost 1 base, the J end lost 3 bases, and 7 bases lay between the germline ends. CDR3 length equals 14 residues. CDR3 nucleotide sequence: TGTGCCAGCAGTGAAGAGACAGCCAATCAGCCCCAGCATTTT. This codes for CASSEETANQPQHF.

This clonotype was recorded a few times. This chain links TRBV4-1 with TRBJ2-3; 9 bases agree with TRBD1. The CDR3 length is 15 residues. Trimming took 7 bases from V and 7 from J; bases not matched to a gene: 12. Looked up from germline, CDR1 is MGHRA and CDR2 is YSYEKL. The CDR3 nucleotides read TGCGCCAGCAAACCCGTAGGACAGGGGAGGCATACGCAGTATTTT. It encodes CASKPVGQGRHTQYF.

The chain uses TRBV6-2 or TRBV6-3 and TRBJ2-7, with D unresolved. Trimming stripped 3 bases from V and 0 bases from J, with 12 bases between. The CDR3 covers 15 residues. Germline V gene data show CDR1 as MNHEY and CDR2 as SVGEGT. CDR3 sequence reads: CASSYDGTSSYEQYF. The CDR3 DNA is TGTGCCAGCAGTTATGACGGAACGAGCTCCTACGAGCAGTACTTC.

This clonotype has ten or more counts. This chain joins TRBV6-5 and TRBJ2-2, with TRBD2 matching over 7 bases. The V and J ends lost 2 bases and 0 bases, in that order; junction bases with no gene match: 3. Germline V CDR1 and CDR2: MNHEY, SVGAGI. This CDR3 comprises 16 residues. The CDR3 DNA reads as TGTGCCAGCAGTTACGTTGCGGGGGCGAACACCGGGGAGCTGTTTTTT. Amino acids: CASSYVAGANTGELFF.

This clonotype was found a few times. This chain links TRBV19 with TRBJ2-3; 7 bases line up with TRBD2. V shed 3 bases and J 0 bases; nucleotides not matched to a gene: 6. From germline, CDR1 is LNHDA and CDR2 SQIVND (reference sequence). This CDR3 contains 16 residues. The CDR3 here is CASSMGRGLSTDTQYF. The CDR3 DNA reads TGTGCCAGTAGTATGGGGAGGGGCCTCAGCACAGATACGCAGTATTTT. The full variable domain, completed using reference TRBV19 and TRBJ2-3, is DGGITQSPKYLFRKEGQNVTLSCEQNLNHDAMYWYRQDPGQGLRLIYYSQIVNDFQKGDIAEGYSVSREKKESFPLTVTSAQKNPTAFYLCASSMGRGLSTDTQYFGPGTRLTVL.

This clonotype was observed a few times. The V gene is TRBV20-1, the J gene TRBJ2-1; 12 bases map to TRBD2. CDR3 length: 19 residues. Germline-derived CDR1 and CDR2 are DFQATT and SNEGSKA (reference sequence). Germline trimming cut 5 bases from V and 5 bases from J; bases unmatched to any gene: 19. For the CDR3, the DNA is TGCAGTGCTCGAAGACTAGCGGGGGCCACCCTCGCGGCGCACAATGAGCAGTTCTTC. Amino acids: CSARRLAGATLAAHNEQFF.

The rearrangement links TRBV4-2 to TRBJ1-5; 7 bases are a match to TRBD1. After removal of 6 bases from V and 0 bases from J, the junction contained 5 bases not matched to a gene. Germline values: CDR1 LGHNA, CDR2 YNFKEQ. There are 15 residues in the CDR3. The CDR3 coding sequence is TGTGCCAGCAGGAAACAGGGGAATAGCAATCAGCCCCAGCATTTT. It codes for CASRKQGNSNQPQHF.

The CDR3 reads CSASVPAGLAYEQYF. The CDR3 DNA sequence: TGCAGTGCTAGTGTTCCCGCGGGACTCGCCTACGAGCAGTACTTC. This sequence joins TRBV20-1 and TRBJ2-7; perhaps TRBD2 as D (6 bases). Germline V gene lookup returns CDR1 DFQATT and CDR2 SNEGSKA (reference sequence). Deletions cut 3 bases from V and 2 bases from J, with 17 bases between. CDR3 length: 15 amino acids.

This clonotype was recorded a few times. The chain combines TRBV6-2 or TRBV6-3 with TRBJ2-3, with 12 nucleotides matching TRBD1. The V and J ends lost 6 bases and 4 bases, in that order; junction bases with no gene match: 5. CDR1 MNHEY and CDR2 SVGEGT come from the germline V gene. The CDR3 totals 15 residues. The CDR3 loop is CASSSGTGGADTQYF. CDR3 bases: TGTGCCAGCAGCTCCGGGACAGGGGGCGCAGATACGCAGTATTTT.

The chain carries TRBV5-1 and TRBJ2-7; D may be TRBD2 (6 bases). The CDR3 totals 15 residues. Trimming removed 4 bases from V and 2 bases from J, with 16 bases in between. From germline, CDR1 is SGHRS and CDR2 YFSETQ. The CDR3 protein is CASSGGLGVAYEQYF. The CDR3 region has the DNA TGCGCCAGCAGCGGAGGGTTGGGGGTTGCCTACGAGCAGTACTTC.

The chain carries TRBV4-1 and TRBJ2-1; D is perhaps TRBD2 (6 bases). Trimming stripped 3 bases from V and 3 bases from J, with 12 bases between. The CDR3 consists of 15 residues. The germline CDR1 and CDR2 sequences are MGHRA and YSYEKL. The CDR3: CASSHPVGGYNEQFF. CDR3 bases: TGCGCCAGCAGCCATCCCGTGGGGGGCTACAATGAGCAGTTCTTC.

The chain joins TRBV6-1 to TRBJ2-3, with D possibly being TRBD1 (6 bases). CDR3 length equals 15 residues. The germline V gene has CDR1 MNHNS and CDR2 SASEGT. V was trimmed by 5 bases and J by 0 bases, leaving 12 bases between them. The CDR3 loop is CASSRWGRSTDTQYF. The CDR3 DNA reads TGTGCCAGCAGTAGATGGGGGCGCAGCACAGATACGCAGTATTTT.

The chain links TRBV14 to TRBJ1-3; D ambiguous. V shed 2 bases and J shed 0 bases, with 5 bases lying between them. Germline V gives CDR1 SGHDN, CDR2 FVKESK. CDR3 size: 14 residues. The CDR3 nucleotides read TGTGCCAGCAGCCAATCGATCTCTGGAAACACCATATATTTT. It specifies CASSQSISGNTIYF.

This clonotype was seen at least ten times. The genes are TRBV20-1 and TRBJ2-1; the D call may be TRBD1 or TRBD2 (5 bases each). Trimming shortened V by 3 bases and J by 5 bases, and 20 bases separated the two germline ends. CDR1 and CDR2 from the germline V gene are DFQATT and SNEGSKA (reference sequence). The CDR3 loop spans 16 amino acids. CDR3 amino acids: CSARLPGPLGNNEQFF. The CDR3, as DNA: TGCAGTGCTAGGCTACCGGGACCCCTAGGGAACAATGAGCAGTTCTTC.

The chain recombines TRBV6-2 or TRBV6-3 with TRBJ1-1, with D hard to call. Germline lookup yields CDR1 MNHEY and CDR2 SVGEGT. V lost 5 bases and J 1 base, leaving 14 bases between the germline ends. The CDR3 runs to 15 residues. The CDR3 spells CASSPLGSGNTEAFF. The CDR3 DNA sequence: TGTGCCAGCAGTCCGCTCGGCAGCGGGAACACTGAAGCTTTCTTT.

This clonotype was detected only a few times. This chain links TRBV3-1 with TRBJ2-3; the match to TRBD2 covers 10 bases. The CDR3 has 16 residues. V shed 0 bases, J shed 6 bases, and the junction held 6 bases outside the gene matches. Germline CDR1 is LGHDT and CDR2 is YNNKEL (reference sequence). Here the CDR3 reads CASSQERTSGWDTQYF. The CDR3 coding sequence is TGTGCCAGCAGCCAAGAAAGGACTAGCGGATGGGATACGCAGTATTTT.

This clonotype was observed a few times. This chain links TRBV4-2 with TRBJ2-2; unclear D gene. This CDR3 spans 14 amino acids. Germline V gene data show CDR1 as LGHNA and CDR2 as YNFKEQ. Trimming pared 8 bases from V and 1 base from J, leaving 11 bases between. The CDR3 sequence is CASRPIENTGELFF. CDR3 nucleotide sequence: TGTGCCAGCCGCCCAATAGAGAACACCGGGGAGCTGTTTTTT.

This clonotype has a handful of counts. The rearrangement uses TRBV12-3 or TRBV12-4 and TRBJ1-3; unclear D gene. The CDR3 is 15 residues long. Trimming took off 6 bases at V and 4 bases at J, with 16 bases between the two ends. CDR3 sequence (DNA): TGTGCCAGCAGCCTTAGGGTCGGGAGAGGAAACACCATATATTTT. Translation gives CASSLRVGRGNTIYF.